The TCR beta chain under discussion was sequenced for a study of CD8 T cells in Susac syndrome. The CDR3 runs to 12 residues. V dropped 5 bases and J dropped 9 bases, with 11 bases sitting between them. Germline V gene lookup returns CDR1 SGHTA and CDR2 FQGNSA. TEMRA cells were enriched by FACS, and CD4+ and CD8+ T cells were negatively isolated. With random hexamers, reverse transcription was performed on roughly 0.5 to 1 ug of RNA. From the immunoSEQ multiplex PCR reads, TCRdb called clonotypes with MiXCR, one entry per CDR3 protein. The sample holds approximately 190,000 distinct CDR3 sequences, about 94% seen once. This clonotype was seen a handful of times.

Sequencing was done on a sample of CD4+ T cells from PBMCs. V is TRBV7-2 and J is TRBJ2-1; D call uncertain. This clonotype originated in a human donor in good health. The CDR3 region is CASSQASPEQFF. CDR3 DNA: TGTGCCAGCAGCCAAGCGTCCCCTGAGCAGTTCTTC.